This record looks at one T cell receptor beta chain sequence and its context. The protocol was immunoSEQ multiplex PCR, while the TCRdb copy is restricted to in-frame clones and leaves out a portion. The profile shows under 450,000 clones, 90% of them singletons. The V gene end was trimmed by 7 bases and the J gene end by 2 bases; junction bases not matched to a gene: 11. The length of the CDR3 is 16 residues. Germline CDR1 reads MDHEN; CDR2 reads SYDVKM. The data are from a study of control samples from healthy donors and cancer patients. The clonotype originates from a man aged 35 to 55 with head and neck cancer. J is TRBJ1-3 and V is TRBV28, with 7 bases matching TRBD1. Sequenced sample: PBMCs. CDR3 sequence: CASKEVGGAAGNTIYF. CDR3 in DNA: TGTGCCAGCAAGGAAGTAGGGGGCGCTGCTGGAAACACCATATATTTT.